This T cell receptor (beta chain) derives from a study of blood T cell repertoires in COVID-19. V was clipped by 7 bases and J by 7 bases, with 17 bases between them. CDR1 and CDR2 from the germline V gene are LNHDA and SQIVND (reference sequence). The CDR3 totals 15 residues. Produced via immunoSEQ multiplex PCR; TCRdb's table is partial and in-frame only. Of about 88,000 clones listed, over 65% are singletons. This clone showed up just a few times. The sample comprised peripheral blood. The receptor's source is a woman in her 70s with acute or convalescent COVID-19. The V call is TRBV19, the J call TRBJ1-6; no reliable D call. The CDR3 is CASTPAGAVNSPLHF. The CDR3 nucleotides are TGTGCCAGTACACCAGCGGGCGCCGTCAATTCACCCCTCCACTTT.